Listed below are T cell receptor beta chains from one sample, sequenced in a study of CDR3 diversity in severe acne. One entry per CDR3 protein results from TCRdb running MiXCR on the PCR reads. The sample lists almost 85,000 distinct CDR3 sequences; around 53% were seen once. Sequenced material: blood. The receptors shown here come from a male donor in good health, without acne. The CDR3 runs from the conserved cysteine through the conserved F or W. D genes are given only for firm matches. Clone size appears in some rows only: once, few, many, or a class for an expanded clone.

>TRBV12-3/TRBV12-4|NA|TRBJ1-5|TRBD1
CASSPTGGRQPQHF
TGTGCCAGCAGTCCCACAGGGGGCCGTCAGCCCCAGCATTTT
>TRBV7-2|many|TRBJ2-5|NA
CASSLEASGKTQYF
TGTGCCAGCAGCTTAGAGGCCTCAGGGAAGACCCAGTACTTC
>TRBV24-1|NA|TRBJ1-3|NA
CTTSDGTLVPGNTIYF
TGTACCACCAGTGATGGGACCCTAGTTCCTGGAAACACCATATATTTT
>TRBV30|many|TRBJ2-7|NA
CAFGQYYEQYF
TGTGCCTTCGGACAATACTACGAGCAGTACTTC
>TRBV20-1|NA|TRBJ2-1|TRBD2
CSAAGGPADEQFF
TGCAGTGCCGCGGGAGGGCCGGCGGATGAGCAGTTCTTC
>TRBV9|NA|TRBJ1-1|NA
CASSGTAGTEAFF
TGTGCCAGCAGCGGGACGGCGGGCACTGAAGCTTTCTTT
>TRBV6-1|many|TRBJ1-4|TRBD1
CASNRQGIREKLFF
TGTGCCAGCAACCGACAGGGAATACGTGAAAAACTGTTTTTT
>TRBV29-1|few|TRBJ2-7|TRBD1
CSVTTGSYRSEQYF
TGCAGCGTCACGACAGGGAGCTACCGGAGCGAGCAGTACTTC
>TRBV3-1|NA|TRBJ1-4|NA
CASSQASGTGNEKLFF
TGTGCCAGCAGCCAAGCCTCCGGGACGGGAAATGAAAAACTGTTTTTT
>TRBV6-1|many|TRBJ2-7|NA
CASSVLYEQYF
TGTGCCAGCAGTGTACTCTACGAGCAGTACTTC
>TRBV27|few|TRBJ1-1|NA
CASSLKTATEAFF
TGTGCCAGCAGTTTAAAGACAGCCACTGAAGCTTTCTTT
>TRBV2|NA|TRBJ1-1|NA
CASSGQGFQAFF
TGTGCCAGCAGTGGGCAGGGGTTTCAAGCTTTCTTT
>TRBV7-2|NA|TRBJ2-7|TRBD1
CASSASRDRGHEQYF
TGTGCCAGCAGCGCGAGCCGGGACAGGGGCCACGAGCAGTACTTC
>TRBV7-9|few|TRBJ1-1|TRBD1
CASSIQGRATEAFF
TGTGCCAGCAGCATACAGGGGAGGGCAACTGAAGCTTTCTTT
>TRBV9|medium-sized|TRBJ1-6|NA
CASRPGPNHSPLHF
TGTGCCAGTAGACCGGGACCGAACCATTCACCCCTCCACTTT
>TRBV19|many|TRBJ1-2|NA
CASSSIGDGNYGYTF
TGTGCCAGTAGCAGTATCGGAGACGGTAACTATGGCTACACCTTC
>TRBV19|many|TRBJ1-1|NA
CASKPRGGRYTEAFF
TGTGCCAGTAAACCTCGGGGGGGAAGGTACACTGAAGCTTTCTTT
>TRBV6-5|few|TRBJ1-2|TRBD1
CAISGGQGDGYTF
TGTGCCATCAGTGGGGGACAGGGAGATGGCTACACCTTC
>TRBV7-2|few|TRBJ1-1|NA
CASSPRGGLSAFF
TGTGCCAGCAGCCCTCGGGGGGGGCTGTCGGCTTTCTTT
>TRBV5-1|few|TRBJ1-2|NA
CASNNSTYGYTF
TGCGCCAGCAATAACAGTACCTATGGCTACACCTTC
>TRBV29-1|NA|TRBJ1-2|TRBD1
CSAGTGADGYTF
TGCAGCGCTGGGACAGGGGCTGATGGCTACACCTTC
>TRBV20-1|NA|TRBJ1-2|NA
CSAKSKNYGYTF
TGCAGTGCCAAGAGTAAGAACTATGGCTACACCTTC
>TRBV20-1|NA|TRBJ1-6|TRBD1
CSAPLGQGRNSPLHF
TGCAGTGCCCCCCTGGGACAGGGCCGAAATTCACCCCTCCACTTT
>TRBV5-1|NA|TRBJ1-6|TRBD1
CASSPAGTENSPLHF
TGCGCCAGCAGCCCCGCCGGGACAGAAAATTCACCCCTCCACTTT
>TRBV14|few|TRBJ2-7|TRBD1
CASSYYRGQYEQYF
TGTGCCAGCAGCTACTACAGGGGGCAGTACGAGCAGTACTTC
>TRBV10-1|NA|TRBJ2-1|TRBD2
CASNLNGTSNEQFF
TGCGCCAGCAACTTAAACGGGACTAGCAATGAGCAGTTCTTC
>TRBV2|NA|TRBJ1-2|TRBD1
CASSSGGKSHGYTF
TGTGCCAGCAGTTCAGGGGGGAAAAGTCATGGCTACACCTTC
>TRBV5-1|many|TRBJ2-2|NA
CASSLQPSGTNTGELFF
TGCGCCAGCAGCTTGCAGCCGTCGGGAACGAACACCGGGGAGCTGTTTTTT
>TRBV15|NA|TRBJ2-7|NA
CATADGYEQYF
TGTGCCACCGCGGACGGCTACGAGCAGTACTTC
>TRBV28|NA|TRBJ1-3|TRBD1
CASSYGTGDNYGYTIYF
TGTGCCAGCAGTTACGGGACAGGGGATAACTATGGCTACACCATATATTTT
>TRBV25-1|NA|TRBJ2-1|TRBD1
CASSPRRDDRGRVNEQFF
TGTGCCAGCAGTCCGAGAAGAGACGACAGGGGACGGGTCAATGAGCAGTTCTTC
>TRBV29-1|NA|TRBJ2-7|NA
CSVVGQVSYEQYF
TGCAGCGTTGTGGGGCAGGTCTCCTACGAGCAGTACTTC
>TRBV20-1|NA|TRBJ1-4|NA
CSAGTSGGAYNEKLFF
TGCAGTGCTGGGACTAGCGGGGGGGCCTACAATGAAAAACTGTTTTTT
>TRBV11-3|NA|TRBJ2-5|NA
CASSFSFGGTDQETQYF
TGTGCCAGCAGCTTTAGTTTCGGCGGGACAGACCAAGAGACCCAGTACTTC
>TRBV6-6|many|TRBJ2-3|TRBD1
CASSYSTGGADTQYF
TGTGCCAGCAGTTACTCGACAGGGGGGGCAGATACGCAGTATTTT
>TRBV10-1|few|TRBJ1-1|NA
CASSEGRTTEAFF
TGCGCCAGCAGTGAGGGACGGACCACTGAAGCTTTCTTT
>TRBV5-5|NA|TRBJ1-5|NA
CASSLRGFRQPQHF
TGTGCCAGCAGCTTGAGGGGGTTCAGGCAGCCCCAGCATTTT
>TRBV7-8|NA|TRBJ2-7|TRBD1
CASSYGTGSSYEQYF
TGTGCCAGCAGCTACGGGACAGGGTCTTCCTACGAGCAGTACTTC
>TRBV20-1|NA|TRBJ2-7|TRBD2
CSARGLAGGLDEQYF
TGCAGTGCTAGGGGACTAGCGGGAGGGTTAGACGAGCAGTACTTC
>TRBV24-1|NA|TRBJ1-2|NA
CATSDPLAGYTF
TGTGCCACCAGTGATCCGCTCGCTGGCTACACCTTC
>TRBV27|many|TRBJ1-2|NA
CASSKSLDLIVGYTF
TGTGCCAGCAGTAAATCCCTGGACCTAATCGTCGGCTACACCTTC
>TRBV6-5|NA|TRBJ2-7|TRBD1
CASSRTGTGAYEQYF
TGTGCCAGCAGTCGTACCGGGACAGGGGCCTACGAGCAGTACTTC
>TRBV24-1|medium-sized|TRBJ1-2|NA
CATSDFSRNYGYTF
TGTGCCACCAGTGATTTTTCACGGAACTATGGCTACACCTTC
>TRBV7-6|NA|TRBJ2-1|NA
CASSQGLRETQFF
TGTGCCAGCAGCCAGGGACTTAGGGAGACCCAGTTCTTC
>TRBV27|many|TRBJ2-7|TRBD2
CASRPGGGGDEQYF
TGTGCCAGCAGACCGGGGGGGGGGGGTGACGAGCAGTACTTC